These T cell receptor beta chains were read from a single sample in a study of PD-L1 blockade in urothelial cancer. Assay: immunoSEQ multiplex PCR; the TCRdb copy retains only in-frame clones and omits some. The sample lists 90,000 to 130,000 clones, 80% to 95% occurring once. The sequencing used PBMCs, collected around atezolizumab (anti-PD-L1) treatment. The receptors were gathered from a man in his 60s with urothelial cancer. Each CDR3 is given with its conserved first and last residue. The order of the fields is V gene, clone size, D gene, J gene, CDR3 protein, CDR3 DNA. The D gene is left open where the match is weak. Only part of the rows carry a size: once, few, many, or a class if the clone is expanded.

V: TRBV7-2
size: .
D: .
J: TRBJ2-5
CDR3: CASSLGGGQETQYF
DNA: TGTGCCAGCAGCTTAGGAGGGGGTCAAGAGACCCAGTACTTC

V: TRBV7-8
size: .
D: .
J: TRBJ2-7
CDR3: CASSLGTASYEQYF
DNA: TGTGCCAGCAGCTTAGGGACAGCCTCCTACGAGCAGTACTTC

V: TRBV5-1
size: .
D: .
J: TRBJ2-3
CDR3: CASSSQGGDTQYF
DNA: TGCGCCAGCAGCTCCCAAGGGGGAGATACGCAGTATTTT

V: TRBV6-5
size: .
D: TRBD1
J: TRBJ1-5
CDR3: CASSWDSYQPQHF
DNA: TGTGCCAGCAGTTGGGACAGTTATCAGCCCCAGCATTTT

V: TRBV5-4
size: .
D: .
J: TRBJ1-2
CDR3: CASSPGTTEGYTF
DNA: TGTGCCAGCAGCCCCGGGACAACGGAAGGCTACACCTTC

V: TRBV9
size: .
D: .
J: TRBJ2-5
CDR3: CASSVVGVADQETQYF
DNA: TGTGCCAGCAGCGTAGTGGGAGTAGCGGACCAAGAGACCCAGTACTTC

V: TRBV18
size: .
D: .
J: TRBJ2-1
CDR3: CASSPRGQGNPLQREGYEQFF
DNA: TGTGCCAGCTCACCAAGGGGACAGGGAAATCCTCTCCAGCGGGAGGGGTATGAGCAGTTCTTC

V: TRBV29-1
size: .
D: TRBD2
J: TRBJ2-1
CDR3: CSVGSGSDEQFF
DNA: TGCAGCGTTGGTAGCGGGAGTGATGAGCAGTTCTTC

V: TRBV5-1
size: .
D: TRBD2
J: TRBJ2-1
CDR3: CASISGSRSKQFF
DNA: TGCGCCAGCATTAGCGGGAGCCGAAGTAAGCAGTTCTTC

V: TRBV30
size: .
D: .
J: TRBJ1-4
CDR3: CAWNPGTWREKLFF
DNA: TGTGCCTGGAACCCCGGGACATGGAGGGAAAAACTGTTTTTT

V: TRBV2
size: .
D: .
J: TRBJ2-1
CDR3: CASSRTAGTLQFF
DNA: TGTGCCAGCAGCAGAACAGCCGGGACTCTTCAGTTCTTC

V: TRBV6-5
size: .
D: TRBD1
J: TRBJ2-5
CDR3: CASSFPTGGAETQYF
DNA: TGTGCCAGCAGTTTCCCCACAGGGGGTGCGGAGACCCAGTACTTC

V: TRBV5-4
size: .
D: .
J: TRBJ1-2
CDR3: CASSFQEDYGYTF
DNA: TGTGCCAGCAGCTTCCAGGAAGACTATGGCTACACCTTC

V: TRBV5-4
size: .
D: .
J: TRBJ2-3
CDR3: CASSPLEDTQYF
DNA: TGTGCCAGCAGCCCGCTTGAGGATACGCAGTATTTT

V: TRBV9
size: .
D: TRBD2
J: TRBJ2-1
CDR3: CASSKGPTGTSGGAGSEQFF
DNA: TGTGCCAGCAGCAAGGGGCCTACCGGGACTAGCGGGGGGGCCGGTAGTGAGCAGTTCTTC

V: TRBV4-3
size: .
D: TRBD2
J: TRBJ2-3
CDR3: CASSPLAGGGTDTQYF
DNA: TGCGCCAGCAGCCCTTTGGCGGGAGGAGGCACAGATACGCAGTATTTT

V: TRBV5-1
size: .
D: TRBD2
J: TRBJ2-5
CDR3: CASSPGLAGAETQYF
DNA: TGCGCCAGCAGCCCTGGACTAGCGGGGGCGGAGACCCAGTACTTC

V: TRBV10-3
size: .
D: TRBD1
J: TRBJ2-7
CDR3: CAISGARQGASYEQYF
DNA: TGTGCCATCAGTGGGGCACGACAGGGGGCATCCTACGAGCAGTACTTC

V: TRBV10-2
size: .
D: TRBD2
J: TRBJ2-3
CDR3: CASTVGRGGTDTQYF
DNA: TGCGCCAGCACGGTGGGGCGGGGGGGGACAGATACGCAGTATTTT

V: TRBV5-1
size: once
D: .
J: TRBJ2-5
CDR3: CASSLVGSQETQYF
DNA: TGCGCCAGCAGCTTGGTCGGTTCCCAAGAGACCCAGTACTTC

V: TRBV9
size: .
D: TRBD1
J: TRBJ1-4
CDR3: CASSVGQGNVEKLFF
DNA: TGTGCCAGCAGCGTAGGACAGGGGAACGTCGAAAAACTGTTTTTT

V: TRBV11-1
size: .
D: .
J: TRBJ2-3
CDR3: CASSILTSSTDTQYF
DNA: TGTGCCAGCAGCATTCTGACTAGTAGTACAGATACGCAGTATTTT

V: TRBV5-1
size: .
D: .
J: TRBJ1-1
CDR3: CASRRTANTEAFF
DNA: TGCGCCAGCAGAAGGACAGCGAACACTGAAGCTTTCTTT

V: TRBV14
size: .
D: TRBD2
J: TRBJ2-3
CDR3: CASSQAAGDYTDTQYF
DNA: TGTGCCAGCAGCCAAGCAGCGGGGGATTATACAGATACGCAGTATTTT

V: TRBV6-1
size: once
D: TRBD1
J: TRBJ1-1
CDR3: CASSPGQANTEAFF
DNA: TGTGCCAGCAGTCCGGGACAGGCGAACACTGAAGCTTTCTTT

V: TRBV27
size: .
D: .
J: TRBJ2-1
CDR3: CASSPLGGVAYNEQFF
DNA: TGTGCCAGCAGTCCTTTGGGGGGAGTTGCCTACAATGAGCAGTTCTTC

V: TRBV30
size: .
D: .
J: TRBJ1-1
CDR3: CAWKKISRGLMNTEAFF
DNA: TGTGCCTGGAAGAAGATTTCCAGGGGATTAATGAACACTGAAGCTTTCTTT

V: TRBV28
size: .
D: TRBD1
J: TRBJ2-3
CDR3: CASSTTGGPDTQYF
DNA: TGTGCCAGCAGTACCACAGGGGGGCCAGATACGCAGTATTTT

V: TRBV6-1
size: .
D: TRBD2
J: TRBJ2-4
CDR3: CASSEAESTGGTSGSVNIQYF
DNA: TGTGCCAGCAGTGAAGCGGAGTCGACAGGGGGAACTAGCGGGAGTGTTAACATTCAGTACTTC

V: TRBV29-1
size: once
D: .
J: TRBJ2-4
CDR3: CSVVQGNIQYF
DNA: TGCAGCGTTGTACAGGGTAACATTCAGTACTTC

V: TRBV9
size: .
D: .
J: TRBJ2-3
CDR3: CASREGMAGTDTQYF
DNA: TGTGCCAGCAGAGAAGGAATGGCGGGCACAGATACGCAGTATTTT

V: TRBV30
size: .
D: .
J: TRBJ2-7
CDR3: CAWRFGQNNYEQYF
DNA: TGTGCCTGGAGGTTCGGACAGAACAATTACGAGCAGTACTTC

V: TRBV5-5
size: .
D: TRBD1
J: TRBJ2-5
CDR3: CASSLTGSVLETQYF
DNA: TGTGCCAGCAGCCTGACAGGGAGCGTTTTGGAGACCCAGTACTTC

V: TRBV7-2
size: .
D: TRBD1
J: TRBJ1-6
CDR3: CASSLRRGQGGSPLHF
DNA: TGTGCCAGCAGCCTCCGTCGGGGACAGGGGGGATCACCCCTCCACTTT

V: TRBV7-6
size: few
D: .
J: TRBJ1-5
CDR3: CASSLLNQPQHF
DNA: TGTGCCAGCAGCCTGTTGAATCAGCCCCAGCATTTT

V: TRBV30
size: .
D: TRBD1
J: TRBJ2-3
CDR3: CAWSIQGVRDTQYF
DNA: TGTGCCTGGAGTATACAGGGGGTTAGAGATACGCAGTATTTT

V: TRBV7-2
size: .
D: .
J: TRBJ2-1
CDR3: CASSLRAVRDNEQFF
DNA: TGTGCCAGCAGCTTGCGGGCAGTGAGGGACAATGAGCAGTTCTTC

V: TRBV6-1
size: .
D: .
J: TRBJ1-2
CDR3: CASSEPANYGYTF
DNA: TGTGCCAGCAGTGAACCTGCTAACTATGGCTACACCTTC

V: TRBV5-1
size: .
D: TRBD2
J: TRBJ2-5
CDR3: CASSLARLAGTETQYF
DNA: TGCGCCAGCAGCTTGGCCAGACTAGCGGGGACCGAGACCCAGTACTTC

V: TRBV9
size: .
D: TRBD2
J: TRBJ2-3
CDR3: CASSVDWASGGGTDTQYF
DNA: TGTGCCAGCAGCGTAGACTGGGCTAGCGGGGGAGGCACAGATACGCAGTATTTT

V: TRBV14
size: .
D: .
J: TRBJ2-7
CDR3: CASSQDLSPGYSYEQYF
DNA: TGTGCCAGCAGCCAAGATTTATCCCCAGGATACTCCTACGAGCAGTACTTC

V: TRBV2
size: .
D: .
J: TRBJ2-3
CDR3: CASSEALRGGTDTQYF
DNA: TGTGCCAGCAGTGAAGCACTCAGGGGCGGCACAGATACGCAGTATTTT

V: TRBV5-6
size: .
D: .
J: TRBJ1-1
CDR3: CASSPGHLGGTEAFF
DNA: TGTGCCAGCAGCCCCGGACACCTCGGAGGGACTGAAGCTTTCTTT

V: TRBV2
size: .
D: .
J: TRBJ1-6
CDR3: CASRTMSQSPLHF
DNA: TGTGCCAGCAGAACCATGTCACAATCACCCCTCCACTTT

V: TRBV5-1
size: .
D: TRBD2
J: TRBJ2-7
CDR3: CASSPGVAGGYEQYF
DNA: TGCGCCAGCAGCCCTGGTGTAGCGGGGGGTTACGAGCAGTACTTC

V: TRBV4-3
size: .
D: .
J: TRBJ2-3
CDR3: CASSQGFSADTQYF
DNA: TGCGCCAGCAGCCAAGGCTTTAGCGCAGATACGCAGTATTTT

V: TRBV2
size: .
D: .
J: TRBJ1-5
CDR3: CASSVGPGVNQPQHF
DNA: TGTGCCAGCAGTGTTGGGCCGGGGGTAAATCAGCCCCAGCATTTT

V: TRBV5-4
size: once
D: .
J: TRBJ2-6
CDR3: CASSRRGANVLTF
DNA: TGTGCCAGCAGCCGCAGGGGGGCCAACGTCCTGACTTTC

V: TRBV18
size: .
D: .
J: TRBJ2-1
CDR3: CASSPEFYNEQFF
DNA: TGTGCCAGCTCACCCGAGTTCTACAATGAGCAGTTCTTC

V: TRBV6-4
size: .
D: .
J: TRBJ2-7
CDR3: CAREPGGPYEQYF
DNA: TGTGCCAGAGAGCCCGGGGGTCCCTACGAGCAGTACTTC

V: TRBV6-4
size: .
D: .
J: TRBJ1-2
CDR3: CASMGGGADGYTF
DNA: TGTGCCAGCATGGGGGGGGGCGCGGATGGCTACACCTTC

V: TRBV19
size: .
D: .
J: TRBJ2-5
CDR3: CASSMEQQGETQYF
DNA: TGTGCCAGTAGTATGGAGCAGCAGGGAGAGACCCAGTACTTC

V: TRBV5-1
size: .
D: TRBD2
J: TRBJ2-3
CDR3: CASSTAGTSGLRSTDTQYF
DNA: TGCGCCAGCAGCACTGCTGGGACTAGCGGGTTGAGGAGCACAGATACGCAGTATTTT

V: TRBV5-1
size: .
D: .
J: TRBJ2-4
CDR3: CASSSGQGQSLRNIQYF
DNA: TGCGCCAGCAGCTCGGGACAAGGGCAATCTTTGAGGAACATTCAGTACTTC

V: TRBV6-5
size: .
D: .
J: TRBJ2-7
CDR3: CASSLGAASYEQYF
DNA: TGTGCCAGCAGTTTGGGGGCGGCCTCCTACGAGCAGTACTTC